The following is a T cell receptor (beta chain) sequence with its context. Its antigen target is currently unknown. No much larger clonotype is one base removed from it; base qualities were not supplied. A single peripheral blood draw of approximately 120 mL on average was collected from each donor into heparinised tubes. A BD FACSAria II and a panel including CD45RO, CCR7, CD25, CD127, CD95 and CD27 were used to sort naive, central memory, regulatory and stem cell-like memory CD4+ T cells. Purity was above 98% for every sorted population. PBMCs were isolated immediately by Lymphoprep density gradient centrifugation and stained directly without culture. To minimize batch effects, samples were stained and sorted in pairs, one healthy donor with one patient per experiment. This specimen belongs to a study of beta chain features in type 1 diabetes listed by TCRdb under 2018. Study-wide context: Mean age, gender distribution, total cell number and subset yield did not differ between patients and healthy donors. A total of about 110 million sorted cells were examined across all samples, and the number of cells per subset was strongly correlated with RNA yield. Regulatory and stem cell-like memory subsets were obtained from only 8 patients and about 8 healthy donors, while naive and central memory subsets were obtained from all 30 or so donors. In the study, TCRB repertoires of sorted circulating CD4+ T cell subsets from recently diagnosed type 1 diabetes patients were compared with those of matched healthy donors.

What the work shows at the level of the full study, not this receptor alone: Shorter templates might have been favored by PCR, but patient and control samples were amplified and corrected together, so both groups would have been affected equally by any skew. Type 1 diabetes patients showed a moderate but significant shortening of TCRB CDR3 length in all four CD4+ subsets. Because cDNA was sequenced instead of genomic DNA, highly expressing activated cells could be over-represented, though the groups showed no difference in activation or CD3 levels. At VDJ recombination sites, patients with type 1 diabetes made fewer insertions and deleted more nucleotides, a pattern implying thymic rearrangement abnormalities. Only small numbers of individuals were included in the HLA sub-analyses, which left unresolved whether HLA type had any influence on TCRB rearrangement. Naive, central memory and regulatory TCRB repertoires appeared to be more alike among patients than among healthy donors.

The High Capacity cDNA Reverse Transcription Kit was used to reverse transcribe all of the isolated RNA, meaning that expressed TCRB transcripts were what got sequenced. Deep immunoSEQ sequencing was performed on naive, central memory and regulatory T cell samples, with an average of roughly 3.3 million total reads per sample. Sorted cells were lysed in RLT buffer and RNA was extracted with DNase-treated RNeasy Micro or Mini kits, depending on cell number. To prevent cross-contamination, each cell subset was processed individually, whereas patient and healthy donor samples were processed jointly. The immunoSEQ multiplex PCR was used to amplify TCRB sequences from cDNA, yielding 87-bp fragments that span the CDR3 region. The amplicons were sequenced using the Illumina HiSeq platform. The study's processing was this. Synthetic template baselines were used to correct PCR bias computationally, reads within Hamming distance 2 were collapsed, and singletons that could not be merged were discarded. By aligning reads against IMGT, V, D and J genes, CDR3 length, and insertions or deletions at six rearrangement sites were assigned. Within each subset, clonotype counts were normalized to sorted cell number, after which true diversity and Gini coefficients were computed with the tcR R package. The overlap coefficient, calculated on TCRB nucleotide sequences, was used to quantify repertoire sharing. As a proxy for the pre-selection repertoire, out-of-frame TCRB sequences from naive cells were analyzed. TCRdb's version of the immuneACCESS table is confined to in-frame rearrangements and falls short of the full clone set. An unresolved V gene accounts for under half of the shortfall where checked; the remainder is of unknown origin. That table is the source of V, J and clone size, and D and trimming were worked out from the DNA. The sample data list some 330,000 clones, and 10% to 15% of these were observed just once. In total, the top ten clones hold 0.0085% to 0.012% of the sample.

From a lookup of the germline V gene, CDR1 and CDR2 are SGHTA and FQGTGA. The CDR3 has 15 amino acids, counting the end cysteine and phenylalanine. Of the read, only the CDR3 DNA is kept; its 45 bases are in frame from base 1. V is reduced by 5 bases and J by 0 bases, leaving a spacing of 10 bases between them. The sequence was obtained from a woman aged 18-29 years with type 1 diabetes. Sample: naive CD4+ T cells from blood. The cell subset or site label, read with the paper, signifies: true naive CD4+ T cells. The chain is assembled from TRBV7-3 and TRBJ2-2; confidence is insufficient to name the D gene. The DNA sequence is TGTGCCAGCAGCCCTCTTCTAGCGAACACCGGGGAGCTGTTTTTT. Translated, this is CASSPLLANTGELFF.